This T cell receptor beta chain was retrieved from a study of T cells expressing NK-cell markers. General study findings and limits: Dominant NKG2C+ clonotypes in a handful of donors made up about 1.0-8% of CD8+ T cells. HCMV specificity of expanded NKG2C+ T cell clones remained unclear.

A 5'RACE template switching approach incorporating UMIs was used to make TCR beta cDNA. TCRdb re-called the 5' RACE reads and shows each CDR3 protein once, DNA omitted. In all, the sample yields roughly 390,000 distinct CDR3 sequences. With regard to this clonotype: Antigen specificity is unknown.

CDR3 length: 14 residues. Germline loops: CDR1 MNHNS, CDR2 SASEGT. V is TRBV6-1 and J is TRBJ1-4; no DNA is available, so the TRBD1 call from TCRdb remains unchecked. The sample consisted of blood T cells: a sorted CD56 or NKG2C T cell subset, CD4+ or CD8+ T cells, or bulk PBMC T cells (not recorded which). The sequence was collected from a man aged 18-69 years in good health. The CDR3: CASSEGWGGEKLFF.